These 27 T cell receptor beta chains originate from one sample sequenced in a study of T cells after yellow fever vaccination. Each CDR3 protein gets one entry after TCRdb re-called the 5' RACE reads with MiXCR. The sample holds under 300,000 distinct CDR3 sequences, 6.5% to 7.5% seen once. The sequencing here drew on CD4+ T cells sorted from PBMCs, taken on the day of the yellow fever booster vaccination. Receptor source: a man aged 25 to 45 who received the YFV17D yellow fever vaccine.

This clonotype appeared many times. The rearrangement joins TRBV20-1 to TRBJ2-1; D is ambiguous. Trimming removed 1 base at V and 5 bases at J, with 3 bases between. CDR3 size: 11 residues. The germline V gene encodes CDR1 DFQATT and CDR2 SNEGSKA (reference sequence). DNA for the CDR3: TGCAGTGCTAGAGTTAACAATGAGCAGTTCTTC. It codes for CSARVNNEQFF.

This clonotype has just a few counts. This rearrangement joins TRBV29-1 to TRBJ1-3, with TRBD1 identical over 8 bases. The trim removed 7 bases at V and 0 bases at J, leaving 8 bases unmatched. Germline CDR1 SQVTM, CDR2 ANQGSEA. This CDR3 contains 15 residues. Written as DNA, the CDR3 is TGCAGCGCTCGGACAGGGCGAACCTCTGGAAACACCATATATTTT. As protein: CSARTGRTSGNTIYF.

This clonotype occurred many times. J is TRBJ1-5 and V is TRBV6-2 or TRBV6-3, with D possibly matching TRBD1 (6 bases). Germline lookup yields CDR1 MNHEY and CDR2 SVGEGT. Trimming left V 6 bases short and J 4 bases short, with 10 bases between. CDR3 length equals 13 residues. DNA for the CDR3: TGTGCCAGCAGATGGACAGATAATCAGCCCCAGCATTTT. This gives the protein CASRWTDNQPQHF.

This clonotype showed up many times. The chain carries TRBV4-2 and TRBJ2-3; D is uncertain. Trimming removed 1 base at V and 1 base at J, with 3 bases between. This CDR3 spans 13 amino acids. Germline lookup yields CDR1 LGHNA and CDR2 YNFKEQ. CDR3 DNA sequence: TGTGCCAGCAGCCAAGTTGGCACAGATACGCAGTATTTT. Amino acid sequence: CASSQVGTDTQYF.

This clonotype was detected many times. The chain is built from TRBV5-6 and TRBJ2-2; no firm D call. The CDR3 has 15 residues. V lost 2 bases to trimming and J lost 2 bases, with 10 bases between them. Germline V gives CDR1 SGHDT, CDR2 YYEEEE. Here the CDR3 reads CASSFNYLNTGELFF. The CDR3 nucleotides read TGTGCCAGCAGCTTTAACTATTTAAACACCGGGGAGCTGTTTTTT.

CDR3 coding DNA: TGTGCCAGCAGCCCGAGGGGTGGGGAGCTGTTTTTT. This translates into CASSPRGGELFF. The chain uses TRBV4-2 and TRBJ2-2; perhaps D is TRBD1 or TRBD2 (5 bases each). Germline-derived CDR1 and CDR2 are LGHNA and YNFKEQ. With 4 bases removed from V and 8 bases from J, the gap between germline ends came to 8 bases. CDR3 size: 12 residues.

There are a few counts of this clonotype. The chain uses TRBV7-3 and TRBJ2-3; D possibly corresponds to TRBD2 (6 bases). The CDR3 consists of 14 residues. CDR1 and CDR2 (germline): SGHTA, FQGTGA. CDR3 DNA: TGTCCAACTCCCCCGGCGGGAACCACAGATACGCAGTATTTT. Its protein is CPTPPAGTTDTQYF.

CDR3 residues: CASSLGAGGAETQYF. The CDR3 DNA is TGCGCCAGCAGCTTAGGAGCGGGAGGAGCAGAGACCCAGTACTTC. The chain is built from TRBV5-1 and TRBJ2-5; 9 nucleotides agree with TRBD2. Germline V gene lookup returns CDR1 SGHRS and CDR2 YFSETQ. The CDR3 is 15 residues long. V shed 2 bases and J 4 bases; nucleotides not matched to a gene: 6.

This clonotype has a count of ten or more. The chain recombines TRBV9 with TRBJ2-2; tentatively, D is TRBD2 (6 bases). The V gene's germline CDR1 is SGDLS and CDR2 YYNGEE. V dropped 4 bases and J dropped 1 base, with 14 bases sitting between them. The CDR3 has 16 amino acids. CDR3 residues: CASSPRTTGNTGELFF. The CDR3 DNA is TGTGCCAGCAGCCCCCGGACTACGGGGAACACCGGGGAGCTGTTTTTT.

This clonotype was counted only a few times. CDR3 DNA sequence: TGTGCCAGCAGCGCCCCGGGAGGGAGGGCAGATACGCAGTATTTT. Translation gives CASSAPGGRADTQYF. This chain joins TRBV7-2 and TRBJ2-3; 8 bases are shared with TRBD2. The V and J ends lost 5 bases and 4 bases, in that order; junction bases with no gene match: 8. The CDR3 is made up of 15 amino acids. The V gene's germline CDR1 is SGHTA and CDR2 FQGNSA.

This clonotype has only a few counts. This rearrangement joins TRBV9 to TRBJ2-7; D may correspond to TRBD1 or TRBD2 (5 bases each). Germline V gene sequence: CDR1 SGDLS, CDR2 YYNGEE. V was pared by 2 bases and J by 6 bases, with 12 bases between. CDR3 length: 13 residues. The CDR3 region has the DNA TGTGCCAGCAGCGTTCAGGGAGAGGGCGAGCAGTACTTC. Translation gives CASSVQGEGEQYF. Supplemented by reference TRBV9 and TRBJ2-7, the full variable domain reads DSGVTQTPKHLITATGQRVTLRCSPRSGDLSVYWYQQSLDQGLQFLIQYYNGEERAKGNILERFSAQQFPDLHSELNLSSLELGDSALYFCASSVQGEGEQYFGPGTRLTVT.

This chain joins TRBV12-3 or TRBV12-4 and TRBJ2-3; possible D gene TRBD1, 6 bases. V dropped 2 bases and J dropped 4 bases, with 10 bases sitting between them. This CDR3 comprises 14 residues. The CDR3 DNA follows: TGTGCCAGCAGTTTAATCTCAGGGGCAGATACGCAGTATTTT. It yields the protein CASSLISGADTQYF.

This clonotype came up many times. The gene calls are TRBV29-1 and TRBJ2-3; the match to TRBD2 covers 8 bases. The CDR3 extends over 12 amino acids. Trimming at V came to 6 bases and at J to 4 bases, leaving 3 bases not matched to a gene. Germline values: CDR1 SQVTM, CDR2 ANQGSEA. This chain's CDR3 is CSVQLAADTQYF. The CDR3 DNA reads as TGCAGCGTCCAACTAGCGGCAGATACGCAGTATTTT.

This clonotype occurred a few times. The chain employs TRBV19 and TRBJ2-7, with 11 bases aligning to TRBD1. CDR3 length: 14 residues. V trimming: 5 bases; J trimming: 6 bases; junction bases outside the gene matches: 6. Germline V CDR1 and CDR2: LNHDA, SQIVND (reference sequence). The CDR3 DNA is TGTGCCAGTAGTCCGGGACAGGGGGTGGTCGAGCAGTACTTC. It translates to CASSPGQGVVEQYF.

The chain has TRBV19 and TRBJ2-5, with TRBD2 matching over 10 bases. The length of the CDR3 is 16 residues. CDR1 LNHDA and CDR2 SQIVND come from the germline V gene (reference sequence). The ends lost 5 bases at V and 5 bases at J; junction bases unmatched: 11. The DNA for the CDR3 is TGTGCCAGTAGTTTATCAGCGGGAGGGCGTTGGGAGACCCAGTACTTC. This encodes CASSLSAGGRWETQYF. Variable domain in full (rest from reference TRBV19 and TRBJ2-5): DGGITQSPKYLFRKEGQNVTLSCEQNLNHDAMYWYRQDPGQGLRLIYYSQIVNDFQKGDIAEGYSVSREKKESFPLTVTSAQKNPTAFYLCASSLSAGGRWETQYFGPGTRLLVL.

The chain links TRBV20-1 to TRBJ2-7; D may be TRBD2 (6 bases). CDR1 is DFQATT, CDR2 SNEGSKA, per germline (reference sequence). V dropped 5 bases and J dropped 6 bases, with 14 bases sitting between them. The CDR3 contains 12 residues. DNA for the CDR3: TGCAGTGCTGCTGGGGGGACGAGCGAGCAGTACTTC. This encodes CSAAGGTSEQYF.

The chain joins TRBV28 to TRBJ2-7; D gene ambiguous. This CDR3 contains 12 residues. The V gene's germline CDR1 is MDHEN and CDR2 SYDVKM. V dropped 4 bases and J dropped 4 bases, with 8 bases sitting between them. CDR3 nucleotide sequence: TGTGCCAGCAGTTCAACGGATTACGAGCAGTACTTC. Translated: CASSSTDYEQYF. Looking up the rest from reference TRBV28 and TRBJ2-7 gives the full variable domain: DVKVTQSSRYLVKRTGEKVFLECVQDMDHENMFWYRQDPGLGLRLIYFSYDVKMKEKGDIPEGYSVSREKKERFSLILESASTNQTSMYLCASSSTDYEQYFGPGTRLTVT.

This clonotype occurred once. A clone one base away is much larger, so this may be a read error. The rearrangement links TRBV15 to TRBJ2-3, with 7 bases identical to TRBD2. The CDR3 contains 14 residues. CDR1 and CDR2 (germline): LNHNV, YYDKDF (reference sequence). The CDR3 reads CATSWGGFKDAQYF. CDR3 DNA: TGTGCCACCTCCTGGGGAGGGTTCAAAGATGCGCAGTATTTT.

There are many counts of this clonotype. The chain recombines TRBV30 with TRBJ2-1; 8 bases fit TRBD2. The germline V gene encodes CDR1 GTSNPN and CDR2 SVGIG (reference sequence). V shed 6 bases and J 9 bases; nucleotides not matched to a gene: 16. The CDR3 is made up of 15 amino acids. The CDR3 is CACNPGLVNGGEQFF. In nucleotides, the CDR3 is TGTGCCTGTAACCCGGGACTAGTTAATGGTGGTGAGCAGTTCTTC.

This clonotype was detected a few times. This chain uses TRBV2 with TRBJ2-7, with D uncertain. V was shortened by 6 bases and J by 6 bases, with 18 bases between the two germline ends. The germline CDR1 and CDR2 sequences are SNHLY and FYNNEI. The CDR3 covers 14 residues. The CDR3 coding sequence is TGTGCCAGCAGGGTCTCCCGGGCCCCCTCCGAGCAGTACTTC. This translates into CASRVSRAPSEQYF.

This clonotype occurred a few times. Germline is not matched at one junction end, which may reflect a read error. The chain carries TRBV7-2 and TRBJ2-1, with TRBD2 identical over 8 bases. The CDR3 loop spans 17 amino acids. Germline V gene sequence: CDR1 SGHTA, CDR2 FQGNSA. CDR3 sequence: CASSLVWAGGSYNEQFF. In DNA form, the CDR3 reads TGTGCCAGCAGTTTAGTTTGGGCGGGAGGCTCCTACAATGAGCAGTTCTTC.

In DNA, the CDR3 is TGCGCCAGCAGCCAACGGACAGGCCCCGCGCGGGAGCAGTACTTC. Translated, it gives CASSQRTGPAREQYF. The chain uses TRBV5-1 and TRBJ2-7, with TRBD1 identical over 7 bases. Per germline, CDR1 SGHRS and CDR2 YFSETQ. V shed 4 bases, J shed 7 bases, and the junction held 14 bases outside the gene matches. This CDR3 spans 15 amino acids.

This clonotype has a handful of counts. The CDR3 nucleotides read TGCAGTGCTAGGACTGGGACGTGGGAGACCCAGTACTTC. This sequence encodes CSARTGTWETQYF. V and J are TRBV20-1 and TRBJ2-5, with D perhaps assigned TRBD1 or TRBD2 (5 bases each). Deletions cut 3 bases from V and 5 bases from J, with 13 bases between. Germline values: CDR1 DFQATT, CDR2 SNEGSKA (reference sequence). The length of the CDR3 is 13 residues.

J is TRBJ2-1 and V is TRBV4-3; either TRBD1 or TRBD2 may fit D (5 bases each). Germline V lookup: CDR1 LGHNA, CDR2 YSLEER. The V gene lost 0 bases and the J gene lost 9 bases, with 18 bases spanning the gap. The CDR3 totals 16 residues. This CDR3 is CASSQDRPGRAGEQFF. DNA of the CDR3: TGCGCCAGCAGCCAAGATCGGCCGGGACGGGCAGGTGAGCAGTTCTTC.

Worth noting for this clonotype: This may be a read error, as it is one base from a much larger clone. The CDR3, as DNA: TGCGGTGCTTTGGACAGTCCTGAGCAGTTCTTC. Amino acid sequence: CGALDSPEQFF. The chain is built from TRBV20-1 and TRBJ2-1; a weak D match, TRBD1 (6 bases). The CDR3 consists of 11 residues. CDR1 and CDR2 (germline): DFQATT, SNEGSKA (reference sequence).

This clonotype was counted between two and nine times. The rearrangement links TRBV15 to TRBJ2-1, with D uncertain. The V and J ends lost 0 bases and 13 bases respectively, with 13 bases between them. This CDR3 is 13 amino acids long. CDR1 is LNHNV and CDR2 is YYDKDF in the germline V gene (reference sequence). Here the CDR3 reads CATSRDQDQSQFF. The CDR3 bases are TGTGCCACCAGCAGAGATCAGGACCAGTCCCAGTTCTTC.

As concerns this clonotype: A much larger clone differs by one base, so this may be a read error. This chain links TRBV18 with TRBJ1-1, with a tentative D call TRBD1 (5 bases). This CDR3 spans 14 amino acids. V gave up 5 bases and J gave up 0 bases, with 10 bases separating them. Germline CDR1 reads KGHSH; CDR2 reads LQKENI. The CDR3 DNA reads TGTGCCAGCTCAGTACAGGTAATGAACACTGAAGCTTTCTTT. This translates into CASSVQVMNTEAFF.